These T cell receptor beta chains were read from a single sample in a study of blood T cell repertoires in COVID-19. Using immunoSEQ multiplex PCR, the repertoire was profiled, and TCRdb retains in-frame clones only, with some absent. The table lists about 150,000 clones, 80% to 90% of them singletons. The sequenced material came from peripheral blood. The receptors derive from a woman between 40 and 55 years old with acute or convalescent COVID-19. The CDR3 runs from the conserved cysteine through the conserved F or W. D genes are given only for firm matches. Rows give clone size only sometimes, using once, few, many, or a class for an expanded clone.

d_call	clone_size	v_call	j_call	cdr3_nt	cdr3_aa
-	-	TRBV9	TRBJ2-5	TGTGCCAGCAGCGTAGCTGGGGGCGGAAAGGAGACCCAGTACTTC	CASSVAGGGKETQYF
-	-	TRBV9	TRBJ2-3	TGTGCCAGCAGCAAACTTGGTACAGATACGCAGTATTTT	CASSKLGTDTQYF
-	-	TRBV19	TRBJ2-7	TGTGCCAGTAGTAGGCAGGGGAGCTCCTACGAGCAGTACTTC	CASSRQGSSYEQYF
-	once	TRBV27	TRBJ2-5	TGTGCCAGCAGGGTTACAGGGTTTTTCGAGACCCAGTACTTC	CASRVTGFFETQYF
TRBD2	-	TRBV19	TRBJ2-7	TGTGCCAGTAGCCCACTAGCGGGAGGGCCCTATAACTACGAGCAGTACTTC	CASSPLAGGPYNYEQYF
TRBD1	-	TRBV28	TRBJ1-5	TGTGCCAGCAACCCGAGAGACAGGGGAGTTCAGCCCCAGCATTTT	CASNPRDRGVQPQHF
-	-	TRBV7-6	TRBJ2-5	TGTGCCAGCAGCCACGGGCAGGGGCAAGAGACCCAGTACTTC	CASSHGQGQETQYF
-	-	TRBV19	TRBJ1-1	TGTGCCAGTAGTATAATGGGACAGAACACTGAAGCTTTCTTT	CASSIMGQNTEAFF
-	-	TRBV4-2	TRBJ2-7	TGTGCCAGCAGCCAAGTCCCGGTGAGCTCCTACGAGCAGTACTTC	CASSQVPVSSYEQYF
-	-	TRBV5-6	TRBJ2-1	TGTGCCAGCAGCTTGACGGGCGGGGAGATCTACAATGAGCAGTTCTTC	CASSLTGGEIYNEQFF
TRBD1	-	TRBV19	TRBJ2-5	TGTGCCAGTAGTATAGCCCCCAGGGGGTTAGGGACCCAGTACTTC	CASSIAPRGLGTQYF
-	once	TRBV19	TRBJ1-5	TGTGCCAGTAGTATGCCCGGGAACGGTAATCAGCCCCAGCATTTT	CASSMPGNGNQPQHF
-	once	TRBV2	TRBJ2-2	TGTGCCAGCAGTAAACGGGACTTTAACACCGGGGAGCTGTTTTTT	CASSKRDFNTGELFF
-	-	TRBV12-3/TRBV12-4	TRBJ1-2	TGTGCCAGCGGTCGAGGCAACTATGGCTACACCTTC	CASGRGNYGYTF
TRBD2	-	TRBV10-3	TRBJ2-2	TGTGCCGCGGGACTAGCCAACACCGGGGAGCTGTTTTTT	CAAGLANTGELFF
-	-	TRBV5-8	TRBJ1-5	TGTGCCAGCAGCCCCCTTACTTACAATCAGCCCCAGCATTTT	CASSPLTYNQPQHF
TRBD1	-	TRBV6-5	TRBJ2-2	TGTGCCAGCTTCAGGGGGCGGGGCGGGGAGCTGTTTTTT	CASFRGRGGELFF
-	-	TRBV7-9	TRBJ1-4	TGTGCCAGCAGCCCCCGGGAGAGGAGCGAAAAACTGTTTTTT	CASSPRERSEKLFF
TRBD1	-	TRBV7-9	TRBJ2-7	TGTGCCAGCAGCCTCCGGGACAGCCTCTACGAGCAGTACTTC	CASSLRDSLYEQYF
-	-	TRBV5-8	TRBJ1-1	TGTGCCAGCATATTAAGGGGGTGGGGGTCGAACACTGAAGCTTTCTTT	CASILRGWGSNTEAFF
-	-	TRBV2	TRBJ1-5	TGTGCCAGCAGTGAAACGGGGAGGGGTCAGCCCCAGCATTTT	CASSETGRGQPQHF
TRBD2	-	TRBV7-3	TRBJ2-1	TGTGCCAGCAGCTCCCGTGGGACTAGTCTATTTGAGCAGTTCTTC	CASSSRGTSLFEQFF
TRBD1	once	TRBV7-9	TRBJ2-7	TGTGCCAGCAGCTCCACAGGGGCGTCCTACGAGCAGTACTTC	CASSSTGASYEQYF
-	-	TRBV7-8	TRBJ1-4	TGTGCCAGCAGCTTGACCCGCGGGGTCGGTGAAAAACTGTTTTTT	CASSLTRGVGEKLFF
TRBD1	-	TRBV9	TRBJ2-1	TGTGCCAGCAGGGCGACAGGGGGCAATGAGCAGTTCTTC	CASRATGGNEQFF
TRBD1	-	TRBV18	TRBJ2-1	TGTGCCAGCTCACCAGGACGGGCCAGGGGGAAGGAGCAGTTCTTC	CASSPGRARGKEQFF
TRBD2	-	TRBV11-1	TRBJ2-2	TGTGCCAGCAGCTTAGCGCCGACTAGCGGGAGAACCGGGGAGCTGTTTTTT	CASSLAPTSGRTGELFF
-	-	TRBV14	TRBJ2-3	TGTGCCAGCAGCCAAGTCGGGTATACGCAGTATTTT	CASSQVGYTQYF
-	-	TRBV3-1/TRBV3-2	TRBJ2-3	TGTGCCGCTGGGGGGAGCGATAGCACAGATACGCAGTATTTT	CAAGGSDSTDTQYF
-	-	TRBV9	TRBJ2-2	TGTGCCAGCAGCGCCGGACTTACCGGGGAGCTGTTTTTT	CASSAGLTGELFF
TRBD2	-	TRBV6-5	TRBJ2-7	TGTGCCAGCCCAGGCCCGGCGGGAGGGCCTCTCTTC	CASPGPAGGPLF
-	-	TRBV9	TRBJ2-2	TGTGCCAGCAGCGTAGATTGGGGGGACGGGGAGCTGTTTTTT	CASSVDWGDGELFF
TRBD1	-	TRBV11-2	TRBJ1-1	TGTGCCAGCAGCTCTCAGGGGGTGACTGAAGCTTTCTTT	CASSSQGVTEAFF
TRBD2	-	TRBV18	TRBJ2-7	TGTGCCAGCTCCCATGGACTAGCGGGAGTGGTCAACGAGCAGTACTTC	CASSHGLAGVVNEQYF
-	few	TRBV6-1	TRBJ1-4	TGTGCCAGCAGTCGTGTACCGGGAGGGAAACTGTTTTTT	CASSRVPGGKLFF
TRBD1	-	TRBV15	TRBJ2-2	TGTGCCACCAGCAGCCCGAACAGGGGGCGTCCGGACACCGGGGAGCTGTTTTTT	CATSSPNRGRPDTGELFF
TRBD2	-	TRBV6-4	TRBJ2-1	TGTGCCAGCAGTGTTGCCCTAGCGGGGTACAATGAGCAGTTCTTC	CASSVALAGYNEQFF
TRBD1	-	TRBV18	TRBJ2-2	TGTGCCAGCTCACCAAAGAGACAGGGTAACACCGGGGAGCTGTTTTTT	CASSPKRQGNTGELFF
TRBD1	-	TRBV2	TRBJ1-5	TGTGCCAGCAGTGCCGACAGGGTACGCAATCAGCCCCAGCATTTT	CASSADRVRNQPQHF
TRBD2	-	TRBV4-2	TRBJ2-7	TGTGCCAGCAGCCAAGATCTTTCGGCTAGCGGTGCCTACGAGCAGTACTTC	CASSQDLSASGAYEQYF
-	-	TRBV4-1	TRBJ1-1	TGCGCCAGCAGCCAAGTCATGAACAGGGTGGAGACTGAAGCTTTCTTT	CASSQVMNRVETEAFF
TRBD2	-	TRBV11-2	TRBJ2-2	TGTGCCAGCAGCCGCTGGGAGGGTGTGGGCACCGGGGAGCTGTTTTTT	CASSRWEGVGTGELFF
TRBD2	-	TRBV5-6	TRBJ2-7	TGTGCCAGCAGCTTGGGGGGGACTACGATCTTTCTCTACGAGCAGTACTTC	CASSLGGTTIFLYEQYF
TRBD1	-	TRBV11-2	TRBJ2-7	TGTGCCAGCAGCTTACAGGCAACCGGGACAGGGGTCTACGAGCAGTACTTC	CASSLQATGTGVYEQYF
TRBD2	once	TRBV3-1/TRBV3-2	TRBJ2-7	TGTGCCAGCAGCCAAAGTTTGGGAACTAGCGGGCGGTCCCCCTACGAGCAGTACTTC	CASSQSLGTSGRSPYEQYF
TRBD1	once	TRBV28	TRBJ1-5	TGTGCCAGCCTACCTCCCGGGACAGTGACTAATCAGCCCCAGCATTTT	CASLPPGTVTNQPQHF
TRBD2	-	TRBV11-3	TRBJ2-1	TGTGCCAGCAGCTTAGCATTAGCGGGAGAAGGGCTTGAGCAGTTCTTC	CASSLALAGEGLEQFF
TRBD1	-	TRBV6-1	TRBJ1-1	TGTGCCAGCAGTGAAACCGAATATGGACAGGGGGCAAACGGAGTTACTGAAGCTTTCTTT	CASSETEYGQGANGVTEAFF